Below are 3 T cell receptor beta chains sequenced from a single sample in a study of glioma-infiltrating T cells. Amplification of TCR alpha and beta CDR3 regions from RNA used iRepertoire nested multiplex PCR. TCRdb reanalysed the multiplex PCR reads using MiXCR and keeps one entry per CDR3 protein. Seen here are approximately 110,000 distinct CDR3 sequences, less than 30% observed once, and the top ten hold roughly 37%. Sequencing used glioma tissue, nonneoplastic brain tissue, or PBMCs (not recorded which). These receptors were taken from a human donor with low-grade glioma or glioblastoma, undergoing nonglioma brain surgery, or in good health (not recorded which).

This chain connects TRBV3-1 to TRBJ2-1; D is unresolved. In germline, CDR1 is LGHDT, CDR2 YNNKEL (reference sequence). V dropped 1 base and J dropped 9 bases, with 13 bases sitting between them. The CDR3 totals 14 residues. The CDR3 sequence is CASSQAAPRSEQFF. The CDR3 DNA reads TGTGCCAGCAGCCAAGCGGCCCCAAGGAGTGAGCAGTTCTTC.

Turning to this clonotype: One end of the junction does not line up with germline, which may come from a read error. The chain is built from TRBV27 and TRBJ2-7; D assignment may be TRBD1 or TRBD2 (5 bases each). Germline values: CDR1 MNHEY, CDR2 SMNVEV (reference sequence). This CDR3 has 15 residues. The CDR3 nucleotides read TGTGCCAGTTCAACTTCCGGGACGGTCGCCTATGAGCAGTACTTC. Translating it yields CASSTSGTVAYEQYF.

With regard to this clonotype: At one of its ends the junction is not consistent with the germline gene, which may arise from a read error. The chain links TRBV6-2 or TRBV6-3 to TRBJ1-1; the D is unclear. Per germline, CDR1 MNHEY and CDR2 SVGEGT. The CDR3 loop spans 14 amino acids. The chain's CDR3 is CASSYGQINTETFF. Here the CDR3 DNA reads TGTGCCAGCAGTTACGGCCAGATCAACACTGAAACTTTCTTT.